This T cell receptor beta chain is drawn from a study of T cell responses to AZD1222 COVID-19 vaccine. Study observations and caveats: The study reported that nearly half of spike-specific TCRs target unmutated variant regions. There were mostly white British donors and more females than males, and clonal diversity was possibly underestimated. Repertoire collection took place solely once the T cell response had peaked.

Generated by immunoSEQ multiplex PCR, the TCRdb table keeps only in-frame clones and is missing some. In the table there are over 100,000 clones, approximately 87% of which are singletons. As concerns this clone: The antigen is not known.

The V end lost 4 bases, the J end lost 5 bases, and 9 bases lay between the germline ends. The CDR3 covers 13 residues. Germline CDR1 and CDR2: MNHEY and SVGEGT. The sequence came from an adult in good health. The sequencing here drew on peripheral blood, taken on day 0 of AZD1222 vaccination. The gene calls are TRBV6-2 or TRBV6-3 and TRBJ1-5; D is unclear. CDR3 DNA sequence: TGTGCCAGCAGTTTGTGGACCCATCAGCCCCAGCATTTT. Protein product: CASSLWTHQPQHF.